These 21 T cell receptor beta chains were all obtained from the same sample, sequenced in a study of blood T cell repertoires in COVID-19. The repertoire was sequenced with immunoSEQ multiplex PCR; TCRdb's copy has only in-frame clones and lacks some. The sample gives a few hundred thousand clones, roughly nine tenths of which show up once; roughly 2% is in the top ten. The sequencing input was peripheral blood. The source is a woman between 50 and 59 years old with acute or convalescent COVID-19.

The CDR3 DNA is TGTGCCAGCAGCCCAGGGGCCACCACAGATACGCAGTATTTT. It codes for CASSPGATTDTQYF. The chain uses TRBV11-3 and TRBJ2-3; D may be TRBD1 (6 bases). V was clipped by 5 bases and J by 2 bases, with 11 bases between them. The CDR3 spans 14 residues. Germline-derived CDR1 and CDR2 are SGHNT and YENEEA. Together with reference TRBV11-3 and TRBJ2-3, the CDR3 gives the full variable domain: EAGVVQSPRYKIIEKKQPVAFWCNPISGHNTLYWYLQNLGQGPELLIRYENEEAVDDSQLPKDRFSAERLKGVDSTLKIQPAELGDSAVYLCASSPGATTDTQYFGPGTRLTVL.

The chain links TRBV5-8 to TRBJ1-2; D is ambiguous. CDR1 is SGHTS and CDR2 is YDEGEE in the germline V gene. V dropped 2 bases and J dropped 6 bases, with 17 bases sitting between them. This CDR3 is 15 amino acids long. The CDR3 here is CASSFRILGRNGYTF. CDR3 nucleotide sequence: TGTGCCAGCAGCTTCCGGATTTTAGGCAGGAATGGCTACACCTTC.

V usage is TRBV7-8 and J usage is TRBJ2-1, with TRBD1 matching over 12 bases. The CDR3 is made up of 18 amino acids. CDR1 SGHVS and CDR2 FQNEAQ come from the germline V gene. V dropped 0 bases and J dropped 8; count of bases not matched to a gene: 11. For the CDR3, the DNA is TGTGCCAGCAGCTTAGCGCGAGTAGGGACAGGGGGCTCGGATGAGCAGTTCTTC. As protein: CASSLARVGTGGSDEQFF.

The V gene is TRBV19, the J gene TRBJ2-5; 9 positions agree with TRBD1. In germline, CDR1 is LNHDA, CDR2 SQIVND (reference sequence). The CDR3 is 16 residues long. Trimming cost V 1 base and J 1 base; bases outside gene matches: 4. The CDR3 DNA follows: TGTGCCAGTAGTATAGGGGGGACAGGGAGCCAAGAGACCCAGTACTTC. Translation gives CASSIGGTGSQETQYF.

The V gene is TRBV19, the J gene TRBJ1-2; D remains unclear. Germline-derived CDR1 and CDR2 are LNHDA and SQIVND (reference sequence). Trimming took off 6 bases at V and 2 bases at J, with 10 bases between the two ends. This CDR3 comprises 13 residues. The CDR3 region is CASRTTVNYGYTF. In DNA, the CDR3 is TGTGCCAGTAGGACCACAGTGAACTATGGCTACACCTTC. The full variable domain, completed using reference TRBV19 and TRBJ1-2, is DGGITQSPKYLFRKEGQNVTLSCEQNLNHDAMYWYRQDPGQGLRLIYYSQIVNDFQKGDIAEGYSVSREKKESFPLTVTSAQKNPTAFYLCASRTTVNYGYTFGSGTRLTVV.

This sequence joins TRBV2 and TRBJ2-2; the match to TRBD1 covers 9 bases. CDR1 SNHLY and CDR2 FYNNEI come from the germline V gene. V shed 4 bases and J 6 bases; nucleotides not matched to a gene: 9. The CDR3 contains 16 residues. CDR3 nucleotide sequence: TGTGCCAGCAGTGTTCGGGGGACAGGGCGAGCCGGGGAGCTGTTTTTT. It translates to CASSVRGTGRAGELFF.

The chain is built from TRBV19 and TRBJ2-1; the D gene is possibly TRBD2 (6 bases). There are 15 residues in the CDR3. Germline loops: CDR1 LNHDA, CDR2 SQIVND (reference sequence). V dropped 7 bases and J dropped 3 bases, with 16 bases sitting between them. The CDR3 coding sequence is TGTGCCAGTATCCCGGAGGGCCGTAGCTACAATGAGCAGTTCTTC. Its protein is CASIPEGRSYNEQFF.

The chain recombines TRBV15 with TRBJ2-4, with D possibly being TRBD1 (5 bases). The V gene lost 0 bases and the J gene lost 7 bases, with 7 bases spanning the gap. Germline loops: CDR1 LNHNV, CDR2 YYDKDF (reference sequence). This CDR3 spans 13 amino acids. The chain's CDR3 is CATSRDAGNIQYF. CDR3 coding DNA: TGTGCCACCAGCAGAGATGCAGGGAACATTCAGTACTTC.

V is TRBV6-5 and J is TRBJ2-7; D possibly corresponds to TRBD2 (6 bases). The germline V and J ends were trimmed by 3 bases and 6 bases, with 12 bases remaining between them. The V gene's germline CDR1 is MNHEY and CDR2 SVGAGI. CDR3 length: 13 residues. The CDR3 nucleotides are TGTGCCAGCAGTTATTTGGAGGGCAGCGAGCAGTACTTC. Protein: CASSYLEGSEQYF.

This clone was observed a handful of times. The chain has TRBV7-2 and TRBJ1-6, with a tentative D call TRBD1 (6 bases). The CDR3 loop spans 14 amino acids. Germline V CDR1 and CDR2: SGHTA, FQGNSA. Trimming pared 3 bases from V and 7 bases from J, leaving 10 bases between. In DNA, the CDR3 is TGTGCCAGCAGCTTTGCAGGGGAGAATTCACCCCTCCACTTT. This sequence encodes CASSFAGENSPLHF.

The rearrangement joins TRBV4-1 to TRBJ1-1; D gene uncertain. The CDR3 is 14 amino acids. Trimming removed 4 bases from V and 8 bases from J, with 17 bases in between. Germline loops: CDR1 MGHRA, CDR2 YSYEKL. Written as DNA, the CDR3 is TGCGCCAGCAGCCTTACATTGACCGATAGCGAAGCTTTCTTT. It codes for CASSLTLTDSEAFF.

The rearrangement links TRBV6-5 to TRBJ1-4; weak D call: TRBD1 (6 bases). V lost 1 base to trimming and J lost 7 bases, with 13 bases between them. CDR3 length: 15 residues. Germline CDR1 is MNHEY and CDR2 is SVGAGI. The CDR3 is CASSYWGGRGEKLFF. CDR3 nucleotide sequence: TGTGCCAGCAGTTACTGGGGGGGCAGAGGTGAAAAACTGTTTTTT.

This clone was observed once. The CDR3 DNA reads as TGTGCCAGCAGCTCGCTGGCGGGGGGTACAGATACGCAGTATTTT. It specifies CASSSLAGGTDTQYF. The genes are TRBV7-8 and TRBJ2-3; 8 bases are a match to TRBD2. CDR3 length equals 15 residues. Germline V gene sequence: CDR1 SGHVS, CDR2 FQNEAQ. V lost 4 bases and J lost 3; bases outside the gene matches: 6.

The chain combines TRBV6-5 with TRBJ2-7, with 7 bases aligning to TRBD1. The CDR3 consists of 13 residues. V lost 6 bases, J lost 3 bases, and 5 bases stayed unmatched. In germline, CDR1 is MNHEY, CDR2 SVGAGI. As DNA, the CDR3 is TGTGCCAGCAGACCCGGGGACAGCTACGAGCAGTACTTC. Amino acids: CASRPGDSYEQYF.

This rearrangement joins TRBV7-2 to TRBJ2-7; 7 bases are a match to TRBD2. The CDR3 covers 15 residues. Germline lookup yields CDR1 SGHTA and CDR2 FQGNSA. V trimming: 1 base; J trimming: 3 bases; junction bases outside the gene matches: 6. This CDR3 is CASSLGGLVIYEQYF. CDR3 nucleotides: TGTGCCAGCAGCTTAGGAGGACTAGTTATCTACGAGCAGTACTTC.

This clone has a handful of counts. V and J are TRBV19 and TRBJ1-2, with 7 bases identical to TRBD1. Trimming at V came to 5 bases and at J to 8 bases, leaving 17 bases not matched to a gene. Germline-derived CDR1 and CDR2 are LNHDA and SQIVND (reference sequence). This CDR3 has 16 residues. CDR3: CASSYFTGADLRGYTF. CDR3 bases: TGTGCCAGTAGTTATTTTACAGGGGCTGATCTGCGGGGCTACACCTTC.

V and J are TRBV5-1 and TRBJ2-5, with 7 bases aligning to TRBD2. Germline V gene sequence: CDR1 SGHRS, CDR2 YFSETQ. V gave up 0 bases and J gave up 5 bases; unmatched junction bases: 13. There are 17 residues in the CDR3. DNA for the CDR3: TGCGCCAGCAGCTTGGGACGACGGGAGGCCCCGAAGGAGACCCAGTACTTC. Translation gives CASSLGRREAPKETQYF.

The V call is TRBV10-1, the J call TRBJ2-3; 8 bases line up with TRBD2. The CDR3 consists of 15 residues. CDR1 and CDR2 (germline): WNHNN, SYGVQD (reference sequence). With 3 bases clipped from V and 1 base from J, the junction kept 3 bases outside the gene matches. The CDR3 sequence is CASSDSAGGTDTQYF. CDR3 DNA: TGCGCCAGCAGTGACTCAGCGGGAGGCACAGATACGCAGTATTTT.

This clone has just one count. The gene calls are TRBV9 and TRBJ1-5, with D tentatively TRBD1 (5 bases). Germline CDR1 and CDR2: SGDLS and YYNGEE. The CDR3 runs to 15 residues. Trimming took 2 bases from V and 3 from J, leaving 12 bases between them. This chain's CDR3 is CASSVHPDNNQPQHF. CDR3 nucleotide sequence: TGTGCCAGCAGCGTTCATCCGGACAACAATCAGCCCCAGCATTTT.

The CDR3 bases are TGTGCCAGCAGTGAAGTACGGAGGGGCCTTTACAATGAGCAGTTCTTC. Its translation is CASSEVRRGLYNEQFF. V gene TRBV2 combines with J gene TRBJ2-1; tentatively, D is TRBD2 (6 bases). CDR3 length equals 16 residues. V was shortened by 1 base and J by 4 bases, with 14 bases between the two germline ends. In germline, CDR1 is SNHLY, CDR2 FYNNEI.

The rearrangement joins TRBV19 to TRBJ2-7; the match to TRBD2 covers 13 bases. From germline, CDR1 is LNHDA and CDR2 SQIVND (reference sequence). The CDR3 covers 15 residues. With V trimmed by 3 bases and J by 7 bases, 6 bases remained unmatched. The chain's CDR3 is CASSMTSGRFYEQYF. In nucleotides, the CDR3 is TGTGCCAGTAGTATGACTAGCGGGAGGTTTTATGAGCAGTACTTC.